This T cell receptor (beta chain) was captured in a study of T cell responses to AZD1222 COVID-19 vaccine. Study in general: Second doses that came at about 4 or about 12 weeks were put together.

Repertoires were generated with immunoSEQ multiplex PCR, while TCRdb's copy carries only in-frame clones and drops some. The sample consists of 150,000 to 200,000 clones, 90% to 95% of them appearing once. This clone was picked up one time. Germline V CDR1 and CDR2: SGHNT, YYREEE (reference sequence). This CDR3 comprises 16 residues. V was trimmed by 0 bases and J by 4 bases, leaving 11 bases between them. The receptor's source is an adult in good health. This chain connects TRBV5-4 to TRBJ1-6; no clear D gene. The input for sequencing was peripheral blood, taken on day 0 of AZD1222 vaccination. This CDR3 is CASSLGGRAYNSPLHF. CDR3 in DNA: TGTGCCAGCAGCTTGGGGGGAAGGGCGTATAATTCACCCCTCCACTTT.